Sequencing of this T cell receptor (beta chain) was carried out in a study of blood T cell repertoires in COVID-19. Turning to the study itself: Sites across the United States, Italy and Spain contributed samples from acute and convalescent COVID-19. In each case, the material was cDNA or gDNA derived from T cells, B-cell-depleted T cells, or PBMCs.

Repertoires were generated with immunoSEQ multiplex PCR, while TCRdb's copy carries only in-frame clones and drops some. Among roughly 100,000 clones listed, about four fifths were seen once. Trimming took 0 bases from V and 4 from J, leaving 10 bases between them. Looked up from germline, CDR1 is SGHNT and CDR2 is YENEEA. The CDR3 loop spans 15 amino acids. This chain links TRBV11-3 with TRBJ1-5; tentative D call: TRBD1 (6 bases). The material sequenced was peripheral blood. This TCR was recovered from a human donor in a cohort sampled during active COVID-19. The CDR3 DNA reads TGTGCCAGCAGCTTAGATTCCCAGGGGAATCAGCCCCAGCATTTT. Translating it yields CASSLDSQGNQPQHF.